The 12 T cell receptor beta chains below were found in one sample sequenced in a study of OX40 agonist ivuxolimab in advanced cancers. Method: immunoSEQ multiplex PCR; TCRdb's copy keeps in-frame clones and lacks some. The sample has more than 40,000 clones, 84% seen once; the top ten hold less than 25%. The material was CD4+ or CD8+ T cells sorted from blood, obtained in a trial of the OX40 agonist ivuxolimab. The receptors come from an adult with an advanced solid tumor such as melanoma, head and neck, liver or kidney cancer.

J is TRBJ2-7 and V is TRBV9; D possibly matches TRBD1 or TRBD2 (5 bases each). Germline loops: CDR1 SGDLS, CDR2 YYNGEE. Trimming shortened V by 3 bases and J by 4 bases, and 8 bases separated the two germline ends. This CDR3 is 12 amino acids long. The CDR3 spells CASSGDGYEQYF. The CDR3 region has the DNA TGTGCCAGCAGCGGGGACGGTTACGAGCAGTACTTC. The full variable domain, rest sourced from reference TRBV9 and TRBJ2-7, is DSGVTQTPKHLITATGQRVTLRCSPRSGDLSVYWYQQSLDQGLQFLIQYYNGEERAKGNILERFSAQQFPDLHSELNLSSLELGDSALYFCASSGDGYEQYFGPGTRLTVT.

The chain couples TRBV27 to TRBJ2-5, with 7 positions matching TRBD2. The CDR3 extends over 13 amino acids. The germline V gene has CDR1 MNHEY and CDR2 SMNVEV (reference sequence). The V and J ends lost 2 bases and 4 bases, in that order; junction bases with no gene match: 1. CDR3: CASSLGGGETQYF. CDR3 nucleotides: TGTGCCAGCAGTTTAGGGGGGGGAGAGACCCAGTACTTC.

The V and J genes are TRBV5-8 and TRBJ2-2, with 8 nucleotides matching TRBD1. Losses at the gene ends were 0 bases for V and 7 bases for J; bases not matched to a gene: 5. The CDR3 is 15 residues long. CDR1 is SGHTS, CDR2 YDEGEE, per germline. The CDR3 region has the DNA TGTGCCAGCAGCTTGGAAGGACAGGGAATCGGGGAGCTGTTTTTT. Residues: CASSLEGQGIGELFF.

This chain joins TRBV7-9 and TRBJ1-1; 7 positions agree with TRBD1. CDR1 and CDR2 (germline): SEHNR, FQNEAQ (reference sequence). The CDR3 totals 12 residues. Germline trimming cut 5 bases from V and 5 bases from J; bases unmatched to any gene: 2. The CDR3 DNA is TGTGCCAGCAGCCAGGGACAGACTGAAGCTTTCTTT. It codes for CASSQGQTEAFF.

V gene TRBV6-5 combines with J gene TRBJ2-7, with D perhaps given as TRBD1 or TRBD2 (5 bases each). This CDR3 is built from 14 residues. V lost 8 bases and J lost 2, with 16 bases in between. Germline V gene sequence: CDR1 MNHEY, CDR2 SVGAGI. The CDR3 here is CASASGTDPYEQYF. The CDR3 DNA sequence: TGTGCCAGCGCTTCCGGGACGGACCCCTACGAGCAGTACTTC.

This clone has only one observation. V usage is TRBV5-1 and J usage is TRBJ2-1, with D hard to call. The CDR3 runs to 12 residues. The germline V gene encodes CDR1 SGHRS and CDR2 YFSETQ. Between the trimmed V and J ends, which lost 5 bases and 5 bases, there was a span of 8 bases. CDR3: CASRSDNNEQFF. DNA for the CDR3: TGCGCCAGCAGGTCAGACAACAATGAGCAGTTCTTC.

This chain joins TRBV10-3 and TRBJ2-7, with D hard to call. Germline-derived CDR1 and CDR2 are ENHRY and SYGVKD. The CDR3 covers 13 residues. The V end lost 4 bases, the J end lost 2 bases, and 9 bases lay between the germline ends. The CDR3 nucleotides read TGTGCCATCAGTGTGGGCAGTACCTACGAGCAGTACTTC. As protein: CAISVGSTYEQYF.

The J gene is TRBJ2-2, the V gene TRBV19, with D possibly being TRBD1 (6 bases). The CDR3 has 14 amino acids. Germline V CDR1 and CDR2: LNHDA, SQIVND (reference sequence). The V end was cut by 3 bases, the J end by 6 bases, with 11 bases between. The DNA of the CDR3 is TGTGCCAGTAGTATGGACAGTGGGGCCGGGGAGCTGTTTTTT. It translates to CASSMDSGAGELFF. The complete variable domain, with remaining parts taken from reference TRBV19 and TRBJ2-2, reads DGGITQSPKYLFRKEGQNVTLSCEQNLNHDAMYWYRQDPGQGLRLIYYSQIVNDFQKGDIAEGYSVSREKKESFPLTVTSAQKNPTAFYLCASSMDSGAGELFFGEGSRLTVL.

The V and J genes are TRBV19 and TRBJ1-5; D is unclear. The CDR3 contains 14 residues. V was cut by 1 base and J by 0 bases, with 4 bases left in between. CDR1 and CDR2 (germline): LNHDA, SQIVND (reference sequence). The CDR3 DNA is TGTGCCAGTAGTATAGGGGATAGCAATCAGCCCCAGCATTTT. It yields the protein CASSIGDSNQPQHF.

This rearrangement joins TRBV9 to TRBJ1-5; 7 positions agree with TRBD1. The CDR3 spans 15 residues. CDR1 and CDR2 (germline): SGDLS, YYNGEE. The junction had 9 bases not matched to a gene; V was cut back by 4 bases and J by 5 bases. CDR3 coding DNA: TGTGCCAGCAGCCGATCCGGACAGGACTATCAGCCCCAGCATTTT. Translation: CASSRSGQDYQPQHF.

The J gene is TRBJ2-1, the V gene TRBV9; D is possibly TRBD2 (6 bases). V dropped 0 bases and J dropped 8 bases, with 15 bases sitting between them. The CDR3 contains 15 residues. CDR1 SGDLS and CDR2 YYNGEE come from the germline V gene. In nucleotides, the CDR3 is TGTGCCAGCAGCGTAGGCGGGACCCGCTCTGATGAGCAGTTCTTC. This encodes CASSVGGTRSDEQFF. Supplemented by reference TRBV9 and TRBJ2-1, the full variable domain reads DSGVTQTPKHLITATGQRVTLRCSPRSGDLSVYWYQQSLDQGLQFLIQYYNGEERAKGNILERFSAQQFPDLHSELNLSSLELGDSALYFCASSVGGTRSDEQFFGPGTRLTVL.

The V call is TRBV29-1, the J call TRBJ2-5, with D perhaps TRBD1 (8 bases). The CDR3 is made up of 16 amino acids. The V end was cut by 7 bases, the J end by 3 bases, with 24 bases between. Germline assignment: CDR1 SQVTM and CDR2 ANQGSEA. The DNA for the CDR3 is TGCAGCGCTCCTGCGGCGGGGGTGACAGGGGAAGAGACCCAGTACTTC. Encoded protein: CSAPAAGVTGEETQYF.